This TCR beta chain is from a study of neurological immune-mediated disorders. TCRdb re-analysed the 5' RACE reads in MiXCR, keeping a single row per CDR3 protein. In the table there are 65,000 to 90,000 distinct CDR3 sequences, 3.2% of which are singletons. This CDR3 has 15 residues. Germline loops: CDR1 SEHNR, CDR2 FQNEAQ (reference sequence). The V and J ends lost 5 bases and 1 base respectively, with 14 bases between them. There are a few counts of this clonotype. Antigen specificity is unknown. Unsorted libraries were generated from 2 million PBMCs held at -80 degrees C. Study-wide results and caveats: There was no association between the multiple sclerosis repertoire cluster and any clinical or MRI feature.

This sequence was found in a woman in her forties or fifties with multiple sclerosis. Material for sequencing was PBMCs. The genes are TRBV7-9 and TRBJ1-1; D uncertain. The CDR3 loop reads CASSHSGKENTEAFF. The CDR3 bases are TGTGCCAGCAGCCACTCGGGAAAGGAGAACACTGAAGCTTTCTTT.